Listed below are T cell receptor beta chains from one sample, sequenced in a study of shared clonotypes between healthy human individuals. Clones were sequenced by immunoSEQ multiplex PCR, and TCRdb holds only the in-frame ones, with some missing. The data hold roughly 660,000 clones, with roughly 91% observed a single time. The sequenced sample was memory CD8+ T cells from PBMCs. The source of these receptors is a young man in good health. Some clones in this sample may be carry-over from other donors' samples. CDR3s include the opening cysteine and the closing phenylalanine or tryptophan. A D gene is named only where the DNA matches it firmly. Size is omitted from some rows. Given values are once, few, many or a class for expanded clones.

>.|.|TRBV7-9|TRBJ1-1
CASSNKREPTEAFF
TGTGCCAGCAGCAACAAAAGGGAACCCACTGAAGCTTTCTTT
>.|.|TRBV6-5|TRBJ2-7
CASSFPGAIEQYF
TGTGCCAGCAGTTTCCCGGGGGCTATCGAGCAGTACTTC
>.|.|TRBV9|TRBJ2-7
CASSVGGSGGSYEQYF
TGTGCCAGCAGCGTAGGCGGTAGCGGAGGCTCCTACGAGCAGTACTTC
>.|.|TRBV9|TRBJ2-3
CASSVVGRRTDTQYF
TGTGCCAGCAGCGTAGTCGGACGGAGGACAGATACGCAGTATTTT
>.|TRBD2|TRBV5-6|TRBJ2-1
CASSPWREGYNEQFF
TGTGCCAGCAGCCCCTGGCGGGAGGGATACAATGAGCAGTTCTTC
>.|.|TRBV6-5|TRBJ2-7
CASSYQTGTYEQYF
TGTGCCAGCAGTTACCAAACTGGGACCTACGAGCAGTACTTC
>.|.|TRBV5-6|TRBJ2-5
CASILWPRSQETQYF
TGTGCCAGCATCCTATGGCCCAGGTCCCAAGAGACCCAGTACTTC
>.|.|TRBV11-2|TRBJ1-2
CATRGRENYGYTF
TGTGCCACCAGGGGCAGGGAAAACTATGGCTACACCTTC
>.|TRBD2|TRBV7-8|TRBJ2-1
CASSLGNSGAAWDEQFF
TGTGCCAGCAGCTTAGGGAATAGCGGGGCTGCCTGGGATGAGCAGTTCTTC
>.|.|TRBV6-5|TRBJ2-1
CASSTTNEQFF
TGTGCCAGCAGTACCACCAATGAGCAGTTCTTC
>.|TRBD2|TRBV5-4|TRBJ2-5
CASSPVRTSGSLKETQYF
TGTGCCAGCAGCCCAGTTAGGACTAGCGGGAGCCTGAAAGAGACCCAGTACTTC
>.|TRBD1|TRBV28|TRBJ2-6
CASSDRAGANVLTF
TGTGCCAGCAGTGACAGGGCTGGGGCCAACGTCCTGACTTTC
>.|.|TRBV28|TRBJ2-2
CASNPWRDTGELFF
TGTGCCAGCAATCCCTGGCGGGACACCGGGGAGCTGTTTTTT
>once|.|TRBV6-5|TRBJ2-3
CASSPILGDTQYF
TGTGCCAGCAGCCCCATATTAGGAGATACGCAGTATTTT
>.|.|TRBV7-6|TRBJ2-6
CASSPLGPPSGANVLTF
TGTGCCAGCAGCCCCTTAGGGCCGCCCTCTGGGGCCAACGTCCTGACTTTC
>.|.|TRBV5-6|TRBJ1-1
CASSLEAGNTEAFF
TGTGCCAGCAGCTTGGAGGCTGGGAACACTGAAGCTTTCTTT
>.|TRBD1|TRBV27|TRBJ1-2
CASSLSSGTDYTF
TGTGCCAGCAGTTTATCGAGTGGGACAGACTACACCTTC
>.|.|TRBV6-5|TRBJ1-2
CASSFSTGYGYTF
TGTGCCAGCAGTTTTTCTACAGGCTATGGCTACACCTTC
>.|.|TRBV5-4|TRBJ2-2
CASSHLASSHYTGELFF
TGTGCCAGCAGCCATCTAGCGTCGTCACATTACACCGGGGAGCTGTTTTTT
>.|TRBD1|TRBV5-6|TRBJ2-1
CASSFVPGQGYEQFF
TGTGCCAGCAGCTTCGTGCCGGGACAGGGGTATGAGCAGTTCTTC
>.|.|TRBV19|TRBJ2-1
CASSIWERPNEQFF
TGTGCCAGTAGTATTTGGGAGCGACCCAATGAGCAGTTCTTC
>few|.|TRBV9|TRBJ1-2
CASSPGDQNYGYTF
TGTGCCAGCAGCCCCGGGGACCAAAACTATGGCTACACCTTC
>.|TRBD2|TRBV19|TRBJ2-1
CAIGGSGSYNEQFF
TGTGCCATCGGAGGTAGCGGGAGCTACAATGAGCAGTTCTTC
>.|TRBD2|TRBV7-6|TRBJ2-7
CASSFTSGSYEQYF
TGTGCCAGCAGCTTCACTAGCGGGAGTTACGAGCAGTACTTC
>.|.|TRBV27|TRBJ2-7
CASSFGAGVLLYEQYF
TGTGCCAGCAGTTTCGGTGCCGGGGTCCTCCTTTACGAGCAGTACTTC
>.|.|TRBV19|TRBJ2-1
CASKPSAYNEQFF
TGTGCCAGTAAACCTAGCGCCTACAATGAGCAGTTCTTC
>.|.|TRBV11-2|TRBJ2-1
CASSLGLDEQFF
TGTGCCAGCAGCTTAGGACTAGATGAGCAGTTCTTC
>.|.|TRBV5-1|TRBJ1-1
CASSPRGWDGVNTEAFF
TGCGCCAGCTCCCCCCGCGGGTGGGACGGGGTGAACACTGAAGCTTTCTTT
>.|.|TRBV19|TRBJ2-7
CASGGQYTYEQYF
TGTGCCAGCGGGGGACAGTACACCTACGAGCAGTACTTC
>.|.|TRBV7-3|TRBJ2-4
CASSLVGRPGAKNIQYF
TGTGCCAGCAGCTTAGTGGGGCGTCCGGGAGCCAAAAACATTCAGTACTTC
>.|.|TRBV7-8|TRBJ2-7
CASSLDREGFGEQYF
TGTGCCAGCAGCTTGGACAGGGAGGGTTTCGGCGAGCAGTACTTC
>.|.|TRBV27|TRBJ2-7
CASGPSSYEQYF
TGTGCCAGCGGTCCTAGCTCCTACGAGCAGTACTTC
>.|TRBD2|TRBV7-2|TRBJ2-7
CASSLVPSGNYEQYF
TGTGCCAGCAGCTTAGTCCCTAGCGGGAACTACGAGCAGTACTTC
>.|.|TRBV27|TRBJ1-1
CASSFFPSNTEAFF
TGTGCCAGCAGTTTCTTCCCCAGCAACACTGAAGCTTTCTTT
>.|.|TRBV19|TRBJ1-5
CASSSVGGSNQPQHF
TGTGCCAGTTCATCGGTCGGGGGAAGCAATCAGCCCCAGCATTTT
>.|.|TRBV28|TRBJ2-3
CASSPARFTDTQYF
TGTGCCAGCAGTCCCGCCCGGTTCACAGATACGCAGTATTTT
>once|.|TRBV28|TRBJ1-2
CASSLWGNGYTF
TGTGCCAGCAGTTTGTGGGGGAATGGCTACACCTTC
>once|TRBD2|TRBV5-1|TRBJ2-7
CASSLLAGSSLYEQYF
TGCGCCAGCAGCTTACTAGCGGGCTCAAGCCTCTACGAGCAGTACTTC
>few|.|TRBV5-6|TRBJ2-7
CASSLGDYEQYF
TGTGCCAGCAGCTTGGGAGACTACGAGCAGTACTTC
>.|.|TRBV6-1|TRBJ2-1
CASRFGDEQFF
TGTGCCAGTAGGTTCGGGGATGAGCAGTTCTTC
>.|.|TRBV7-9|TRBJ2-7
CASSLTGGGEQYF
TGTGCCAGCAGTTTAACTGGTGGGGGCGAGCAGTACTTC
>.|.|TRBV28|TRBJ1-2
CASSLWEGNNYGYTF
TGTGCCAGCAGTTTATGGGAAGGGAACAACTATGGCTACACCTTC
>.|.|TRBV2|TRBJ1-3
CASSEGVSGNTIYF
TGTGCCAGCAGTGAAGGGGTCTCTGGAAACACCATATATTTT
>.|.|TRBV29-1|TRBJ2-7
CSVVGRDSYEQYF
TGCAGCGTTGTAGGCAGGGACTCCTACGAGCAGTACTTC
>.|TRBD1|TRBV7-8|TRBJ1-1
CASSLYRGNTEAFF
TGTGCCAGCAGCTTATACAGGGGGAACACTGAAGCTTTCTTT
>.|.|TRBV27|TRBJ1-1
CASSPRDILNTEAFF
TGTGCCAGCAGTCCGAGGGACATATTAAACACTGAAGCTTTCTTT
>once|TRBD1|TRBV10-3|TRBJ1-1
CAISDPTGGYTEAFF
TGTGCCATCAGTGACCCGACAGGGGGCTACACTGAAGCTTTCTTT